These 27 T cell receptor beta chains were all obtained from the same sample, sequenced in a study of cytomegalovirus exposure and HLA in healthy donors. Primers: 60 Vbeta forward and 13 Jbeta reverse. Sequencing used immunoSEQ multiplex PCR; TCRdb keeps in-frame clones, though not all of them. The table has some 100,000 clones, approximately 77% seen once. The sample taken for sequencing was PBMCs. The receptors shown here come from a male donor in good health and CMV-seropositive.

The chain links TRBV25-1 to TRBJ2-1; 8 nucleotides match TRBD2. V was pared by 6 bases and J by 3 bases, with 13 bases of the junction left unmatched. The germline gives CDR1 MGHDK, CDR2 SYGVNS. CDR3 length equals 17 residues. The CDR3 DNA follows: TGTGCCAGCAGCGATTTATCGGGGGGGGCGTTCTACAATGAGCAGTTCTTC. Encoded protein: CASSDLSGGAFYNEQFF.

This clone was counted once. The chain carries TRBV7-9 and TRBJ2-7; 7 bases fit TRBD2. Trimming removed 5 bases from V and 3 bases from J; junction bases left unmatched: 7. Per the germline V gene, CDR1 is SEHNR and CDR2 is FQNEAQ (reference sequence). This CDR3 contains 14 residues. In DNA form, the CDR3 reads TGTGCCAGCAGCCCCGAGCGGGGACGCTACGAGCAGTACTTC. Protein product: CASSPERGRYEQYF.

V and J are TRBV5-4 and TRBJ1-4; 8 bases agree with TRBD1. CDR1 and CDR2 from the germline V gene are SGHNT and YYREEE (reference sequence). V shed 2 bases, J shed 1 base, and the junction held 4 bases outside the gene matches. The CDR3 length is 16 residues. DNA of the CDR3: TGTGCCAGCAGCTTAGCAGGGGGCGGAACTAATGAAAAACTGTTTTTT. This encodes CASSLAGGGTNEKLFF.

A single count supports this clone. The rearrangement joins TRBV30 to TRBJ2-5, with a weak D call TRBD2 (5 bases). The germline gives CDR1 GTSNPN, CDR2 SVGIG (reference sequence). Trimming removed 2 bases at V and 2 bases at J, with 6 bases between. CDR3 size: 12 residues. CDR3 nucleotides: TGTGCCTGGAGTCCGGGGCAAGAGACCCAGTACTTC. Protein: CAWSPGQETQYF.

V usage is TRBV30 and J usage is TRBJ1-2, with 8 bases aligning to TRBD1. Germline CDR1 GTSNPN, CDR2 SVGIG (reference sequence). This CDR3 has 16 residues. V lost 2 bases to trimming and J lost 7 bases; unmatched junction nucleotides: 15. The DNA for the CDR3 is TGTGCCTGGAGTCCGCCCAGGGGGCAAGGGCGGTGTGGCTACACCTTC. The encoded protein is CAWSPPRGQGRCGYTF. Supplemented by reference TRBV30 and TRBJ1-2, the full variable domain reads SQTIHQWPATLVQPVGSPLSLECTVEGTSNPNLYWYRQAAGRGLQLLFYSVGIGQISSEVPQNLSASRPQDRQFILSSKKLLLSDSGFYLCAWSPPRGQGRCGYTFGSGTRLTVV.

The chain carries TRBV6-5 and TRBJ1-2; 9 positions match TRBD1. CDR1 is MNHEY, CDR2 SVGAGI, per germline. CDR3 length: 13 amino acids. Trimming cost V 2 bases and J 7 bases; bases outside gene matches: 2. The CDR3 DNA follows: TGTGCCAGCAGTTACGACAGGGGGGTTGGCTACACCTTC. As protein: CASSYDRGVGYTF.

This clone occurred a few times. The chain is built from TRBV4-1 and TRBJ1-1, with TRBD1 matching over 10 bases. The germline CDR1 and CDR2 sequences are MGHRA and YSYEKL. The V gene end was trimmed by 4 bases and the J gene end by 1 base; junction bases not matched to a gene: 6. CDR3 length: 16 amino acids. DNA of the CDR3: TGCGCCAGCAGCCCCGGACAGGGGGTAACGAACACTGAAGCTTTCTTT. Translated: CASSPGQGVTNTEAFF.

This clone was observed a few times. V is TRBV27 and J is TRBJ1-4, with 7 positions matching TRBD1. The CDR3 runs 13 residues. The V segment lost 8 bases and the J segment 8 bases; nucleotides outside the gene matches: 8. Germline-derived CDR1 and CDR2 are MNHEY and SMNVEV (reference sequence). The CDR3 DNA reads TGTGCCAGCCGACAGGGTCTACGCGAAAAACTGTTTTTT. Amino acid sequence: CASRQGLREKLFF.

The V and J genes are TRBV2 and TRBJ1-2; D ambiguous. Trimming removed 7 bases at V and 6 bases at J, with 15 bases between. This CDR3 region has 13 residues. Per germline, CDR1 SNHLY and CDR2 FYNNEI. Written as DNA, the CDR3 is TGTGCCAGCATCACGGACGGGGTAAATGGCTACACCTTC. It is translated as CASITDGVNGYTF.

As to this clone: The junction differs from germline at one of its ends, possibly a read error. J is TRBJ1-6 and V is TRBV7-9; D is possibly TRBD1 (5 bases). The CDR3 contains 18 residues. Looked up from germline, CDR1 is SEHNR and CDR2 is FQNEAQ (reference sequence). The CDR3 sequence: CTSSLDHRGPGGGSPLHF. The CDR3 DNA sequence: TGTACCAGCAGCCTCGATCACCGAGGGCCAGGCGGGGGGTCACCCCTCCACTTT.

J is TRBJ2-3 and V is TRBV19, with D perhaps TRBD1 (5 bases). V was cut by 8 bases and J by 2 bases, with 5 bases left in between. The germline V gene has CDR1 LNHDA and CDR2 SQIVND (reference sequence). The CDR3 totals 11 residues. Here the CDR3 reads CASGATDTQYF. The CDR3 bases are TGTGCCAGTGGGGCCACAGATACGCAGTATTTT.

This clone was seen a few times. The chain uses TRBV5-1 and TRBJ2-3, with 10 nucleotides matching TRBD2. The CDR3 covers 16 residues. Germline values: CDR1 SGHRS, CDR2 YFSETQ. V trimming: 0 bases; J trimming: 2 bases; junction bases outside the gene matches: 3. This CDR3 reads CASSLGTSGTTDTQYF. The CDR3 DNA reads as TGCGCCAGCAGCTTGGGGACTAGCGGCACCACAGATACGCAGTATTTT.

The DNA of the CDR3 is TGTGCCAGCACCTCTGGACCGGTTGAGGGCGAGCAGTACTTC. Its protein is CASTSGPVEGEQYF. The J gene is TRBJ2-7, the V gene TRBV5-4; D may be TRBD2 (5 bases). CDR3 length: 14 amino acids. Germline V lookup: CDR1 SGHNT, CDR2 YYREEE (reference sequence). V was shortened by 6 bases and J by 6 bases, with 19 bases between the two germline ends.

This clone was found once. The chain joins TRBV30 to TRBJ2-3; possible D gene TRBD2, 6 bases. This CDR3 is built from 16 residues. Germline V gene sequence: CDR1 GTSNPN, CDR2 SVGIG (reference sequence). V was cut by 4 bases and J by 1 base, with 18 bases left in between. The CDR3 nucleotides are TGTGCCTGGACTCCCCCCCGGGGGACGGGCACAGATACGCAGTATTTT. It is translated as CAWTPPRGTGTDTQYF. The full variable domain, completed using reference TRBV30 and TRBJ2-3, is SQTIHQWPATLVQPVGSPLSLECTVEGTSNPNLYWYRQAAGRGLQLLFYSVGIGQISSEVPQNLSASRPQDRQFILSSKKLLLSDSGFYLCAWTPPRGTGTDTQYFGPGTRLTVL.

The chain is built from TRBV11-2 and TRBJ2-1; TRBD1 is a possible D gene (6 bases). This CDR3 has 14 amino acids. Germline loops: CDR1 SGHAT, CDR2 FQNNGV. Trimming cost V 5 bases and J 6 bases, with 14 bases left between them. CDR3 amino acids: CASSSTRGRNEQFF. The CDR3 nucleotides read TGTGCCAGCAGCAGCACCAGGGGCCGCAATGAGCAGTTCTTC. Drawing the rest from reference TRBV11-2 and TRBJ2-1, the complete variable domain is EAGVAQSPRYKIIEKRQSVAFWCNPISGHATLYWYQQILGQGPKLLIQFQNNGVVDDSQLPKDRFSAERLKGVDSTLKIQPAKLEDSAVYLCASSSTRGRNEQFFGPGTRLTVL.

The V call is TRBV5-4, the J call TRBJ2-7; a weak D match, TRBD2 (5 bases). V gave up 2 bases and J gave up 3 bases, with 12 bases separating them. The CDR3 has 14 amino acids. The germline gives CDR1 SGHNT, CDR2 YYREEE (reference sequence). The DNA of the CDR3 is TGTGCCAGCAGCTTAAGCGGCAGAGACTACGAGCAGTACTTC. As protein: CASSLSGRDYEQYF.

This clone was observed once. The chain recombines TRBV28 with TRBJ2-5, with TRBD1 matching 8 bases. The trim removed 2 bases at V and 3 bases at J, leaving 14 bases unmatched. Germline lookup yields CDR1 MDHEN and CDR2 SYDVKM. The CDR3 totals 18 residues. As DNA, the CDR3 is TGTGCCAGCAGTTTAATCCCGGGAGACAGGGGAGTTGAAGAGACCCAGTACTTC. Translated: CASSLIPGDRGVEETQYF.

This clone was found once. The chain has TRBV11-2 and TRBJ1-1; D gene unclear. V lost 0 bases, J lost 3 bases, and 11 bases lay in between. This CDR3 has 15 residues. Germline V gene lookup returns CDR1 SGHAT and CDR2 FQNNGV. The CDR3: CASSLDPPGDTEAFF. CDR3 nucleotides: TGTGCCAGCAGCTTAGATCCCCCCGGGGACACTGAAGCTTTCTTT.

The chain has TRBV4-3 and TRBJ1-3, with TRBD1 identical over 9 bases. Trimming took 8 bases from V and 2 from J; bases not matched to a gene: 7. The CDR3 runs 15 residues. Germline CDR1 and CDR2: LGHNA and YSLEER. The CDR3 reads CASAETGGPGNTIYF. For the CDR3, the DNA is TGCGCCAGCGCTGAAACAGGGGGCCCTGGAAACACCATATATTTT.

The rearrangement links TRBV4-3 to TRBJ2-3, with D tentatively TRBD2 (5 bases). CDR3 length equals 14 residues. V lost 0 bases, J lost 6 bases, and 10 bases lay in between. CDR1 is LGHNA, CDR2 YSLEER, per germline. The CDR3 DNA reads as TGCGCCAGCAGCCAAGATGTGACGGGGGATACGCAGTATTTT. Translation gives CASSQDVTGDTQYF.

This clone came up once. The V gene is TRBV5-1, the J gene TRBJ2-5; 7 bases are shared with TRBD2. CDR3 length: 14 residues. CDR1 is SGHRS and CDR2 is YFSETQ in the germline V gene. The junction had 4 bases not matched to a gene; V was cut back by 0 bases and J by 5 bases. DNA for the CDR3: TGCGCCAGCAGCTTGGGATTACTAGCGGAGACCCAGTACTTC. Amino acids: CASSLGLLAETQYF.

This chain uses TRBV7-9 with TRBJ2-5; TRBD1 aligns across 9 bases. In germline, CDR1 is SEHNR, CDR2 FQNEAQ (reference sequence). This CDR3 comprises 15 residues. V lost 5 bases, J lost 4 bases, and 8 bases stayed unmatched. This CDR3 is CASSQGQGLRETQYF. The CDR3 DNA is TGTGCCAGCAGCCAGGGACAGGGACTTAGAGAGACCCAGTACTTC.

The J gene is TRBJ2-7, the V gene TRBV7-9; TRBD2 matches 7 bases. The CDR3 extends over 15 amino acids. V gave up 1 base and J gave up 5 bases; unmatched junction bases: 8. In germline, CDR1 is SEHNR, CDR2 FQNEAQ (reference sequence). The CDR3 coding sequence is TGTGCCAGCAGCTTAGTGTGGGGGGGGTCCGACGAGCAGTACTTC. Protein sequence: CASSLVWGGSDEQYF.

The J gene is TRBJ1-4, the V gene TRBV5-1; TRBD1 agrees at 9 bases. Trimming removed 4 bases from V and 6 bases from J; junction bases left unmatched: 7. Germline-derived CDR1 and CDR2 are SGHRS and YFSETQ. The CDR3 runs 15 residues. The DNA for the CDR3 is TGCGCCAGCAGCCTACAGGGGGCAAGGGATGAAAAACTGTTTTTT. Its translation: CASSLQGARDEKLFF.

In DNA form, the CDR3 reads TGTGCCAGCAGTATGGGACAGGGGGCCAATCAGCCCCAGCATTTT. It specifies CASSMGQGANQPQHF. The gene calls are TRBV2 and TRBJ1-5; 12 bases are shared with TRBD1. CDR3 length: 15 amino acids. The germline gives CDR1 SNHLY, CDR2 FYNNEI. V lost 5 bases, J lost 3 bases, and 2 bases stayed unmatched.

To note about this clone: The sample contains more than one DNA sequence encoding this CDR3. This chain uses TRBV5-6 with TRBJ2-7; D may be TRBD1 (5 bases). This CDR3 is 14 amino acids long. Germline-derived CDR1 and CDR2 are SGHDT and YYEEEE. The V end lost 4 bases, the J end lost 0 bases, and 11 bases lay between the germline ends. The CDR3 nucleotides read TGTGCCAGCAGCCCCCAGGGTAGCTCCTACGAGCAGTACTTC. Encoded protein: CASSPQGSSYEQYF.

This chain links TRBV4-2 with TRBJ1-5; 8 positions match TRBD1. Germline V gives CDR1 LGHNA, CDR2 YNFKEQ. The V and J ends lost 3 bases and 4 bases, in that order; junction bases with no gene match: 5. This CDR3 contains 15 residues. The CDR3 sequence is CASSQTGAFNQPQHF. In DNA form, the CDR3 reads TGTGCCAGCAGCCAGACAGGGGCCTTTAATCAGCCCCAGCATTTT.